The entry that follows covers one TCR beta chain sequence. The data were obtained in a study of CD8 T cells in Susac syndrome. Trimming pared 7 bases from V and 6 bases from J, leaving 9 bases between. The CDR3 covers 10 residues. Germline V lookup: CDR1 SQVTM, CDR2 ANQGSEA. Random hexamers were used to reverse transcribe roughly 0.5 to 1 ug of RNA. TCRdb fed the immunoSEQ multiplex PCR reads into MiXCR, producing one record per CDR3 protein. This sample has about 150,000 distinct CDR3 sequences; approximately 94% occur once, and the top ten carry around 0.08%. This sequence joins TRBV29-1 and TRBJ1-1; D ambiguous. Sequenced: CD4+ T cells from PBMCs. The origin of this receptor is a human donor with Susac syndrome. In nucleotides, the CDR3 is TGCAGCGCACGGCCCGCTGAAGCTTTCTTT. This translates into CSARPAEAFF.